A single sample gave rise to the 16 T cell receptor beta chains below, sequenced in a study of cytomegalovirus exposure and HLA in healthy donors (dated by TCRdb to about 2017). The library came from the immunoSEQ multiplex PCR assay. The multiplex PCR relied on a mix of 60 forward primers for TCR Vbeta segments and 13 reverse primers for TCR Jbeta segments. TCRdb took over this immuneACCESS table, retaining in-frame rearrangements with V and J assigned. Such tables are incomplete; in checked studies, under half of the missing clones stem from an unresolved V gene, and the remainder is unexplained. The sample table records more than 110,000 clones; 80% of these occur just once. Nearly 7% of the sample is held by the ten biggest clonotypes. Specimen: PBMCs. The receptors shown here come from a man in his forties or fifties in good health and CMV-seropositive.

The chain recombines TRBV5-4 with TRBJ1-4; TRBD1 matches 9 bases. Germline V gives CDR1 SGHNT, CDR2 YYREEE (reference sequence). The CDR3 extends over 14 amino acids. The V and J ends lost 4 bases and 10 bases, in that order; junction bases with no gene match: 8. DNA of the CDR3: TGTGCCAGCAGCCCCGGGACAGGGATTTTAAAACTGTTTTTT. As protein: CASSPGTGILKLFF. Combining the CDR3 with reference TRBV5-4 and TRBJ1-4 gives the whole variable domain ETGVTQSPTHLIKTRGQQVTLRCSSQSGHNTVSWYQQALGQGPQFIFQYYREEENGRGNFPPRFSGLQFPNYSSELNVNALELDDSALYLCASSPGTGILKLFFGSGTQLSVL.

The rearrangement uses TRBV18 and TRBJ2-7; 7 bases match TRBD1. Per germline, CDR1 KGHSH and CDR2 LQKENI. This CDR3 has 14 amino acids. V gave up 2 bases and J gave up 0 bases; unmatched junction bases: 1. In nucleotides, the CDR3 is TGTGCCAGCTCACCAGCAGGGGGCTCCTACGAGCAGTACTTC. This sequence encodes CASSPAGGSYEQYF.

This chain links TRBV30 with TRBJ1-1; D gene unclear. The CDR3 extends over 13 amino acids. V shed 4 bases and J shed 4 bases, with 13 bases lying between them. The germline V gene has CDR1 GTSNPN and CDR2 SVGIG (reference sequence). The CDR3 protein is CAWMVQLSTEAFF. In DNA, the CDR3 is TGTGCCTGGATGGTACAGTTGAGCACTGAAGCTTTCTTT.

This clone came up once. CDR3 region: CASSTPRTGYYGYTF. CDR3 DNA sequence: TGTGCCAGTAGTACCCCACGGACAGGGTACTATGGCTACACCTTC. V usage is TRBV19 and J usage is TRBJ1-2; TRBD1 agrees at 8 bases. There are 15 residues in the CDR3. Germline V CDR1 and CDR2: LNHDA, SQIVND (reference sequence). V lost 4 bases and J lost 3; bases outside the gene matches: 7.

CDR3 nucleotides: TGTGCCAGCACCAATCCGGGGAACAATGAGCAGTTCTTC. This translates into CASTNPGNNEQFF. The V and J genes are TRBV7-6 and TRBJ2-1; possible D gene TRBD2, 5 bases. CDR3 length: 13 amino acids. With 7 bases removed from V and 5 bases from J, the gap between germline ends came to 12 bases. Germline assignment: CDR1 SGHVS and CDR2 FNYEAQ.

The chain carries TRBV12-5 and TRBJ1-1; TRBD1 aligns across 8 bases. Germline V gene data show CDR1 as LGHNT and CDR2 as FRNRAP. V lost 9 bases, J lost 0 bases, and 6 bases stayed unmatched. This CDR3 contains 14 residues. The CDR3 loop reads CASRGTGMNTEAFF. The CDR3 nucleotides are TGTGCTAGCCGAGGGACAGGAATGAACACTGAAGCTTTCTTT.

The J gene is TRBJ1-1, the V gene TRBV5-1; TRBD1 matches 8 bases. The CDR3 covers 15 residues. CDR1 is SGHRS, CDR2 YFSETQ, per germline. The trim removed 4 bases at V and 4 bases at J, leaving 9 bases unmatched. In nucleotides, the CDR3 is TGCGCCAGCAGCCTTCTTGGACAGGGAGGCACTGAAGCTTTCTTT. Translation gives CASSLLGQGGTEAFF.

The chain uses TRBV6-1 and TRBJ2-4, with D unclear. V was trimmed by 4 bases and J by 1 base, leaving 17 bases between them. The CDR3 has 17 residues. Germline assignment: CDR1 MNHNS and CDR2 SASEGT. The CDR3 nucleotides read TGTGCCAGCAGTGCGACGACGGGTCGGTGGGCCAAAAACATTCAGTACTTC. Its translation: CASSATTGRWAKNIQYF.

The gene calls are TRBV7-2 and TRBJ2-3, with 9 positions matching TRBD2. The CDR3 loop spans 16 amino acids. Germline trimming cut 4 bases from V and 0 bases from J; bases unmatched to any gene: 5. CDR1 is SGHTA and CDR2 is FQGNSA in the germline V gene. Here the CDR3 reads CASSSERGASTDTQYF. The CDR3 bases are TGTGCCAGCAGCTCTGAGCGGGGGGCAAGCACAGATACGCAGTATTTT.

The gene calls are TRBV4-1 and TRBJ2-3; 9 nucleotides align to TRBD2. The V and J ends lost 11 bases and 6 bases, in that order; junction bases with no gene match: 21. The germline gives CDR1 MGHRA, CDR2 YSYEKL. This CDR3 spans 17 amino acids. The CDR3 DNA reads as TGCGCCTCCAGGGGACGGACTAGCGCGGGCCCCAGGGATACGCAGTATTTT. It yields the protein CASRGRTSAGPRDTQYF.

CDR3 in DNA: TGTGCCAGTAGGGAGGGGGGGTCCTATAGCAATCAGCCCCAGCATTTT. Amino acid sequence: CASREGGSYSNQPQHF. V is TRBV19 and J is TRBJ1-5; D perhaps matches TRBD1 (6 bases). In germline, CDR1 is LNHDA, CDR2 SQIVND (reference sequence). This CDR3 is built from 16 residues. The ends were cut back, 6 bases at V and 0 bases at J, with 15 bases in the middle.

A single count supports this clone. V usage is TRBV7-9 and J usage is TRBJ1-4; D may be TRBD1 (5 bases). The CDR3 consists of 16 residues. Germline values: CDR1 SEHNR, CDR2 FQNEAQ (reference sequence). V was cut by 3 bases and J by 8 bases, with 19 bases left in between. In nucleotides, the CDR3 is TGTGCCAGCAGCTTTTTGGGCGGGGGAGGTTACGAAAAACTGTTTTTT. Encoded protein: CASSFLGGGGYEKLFF.

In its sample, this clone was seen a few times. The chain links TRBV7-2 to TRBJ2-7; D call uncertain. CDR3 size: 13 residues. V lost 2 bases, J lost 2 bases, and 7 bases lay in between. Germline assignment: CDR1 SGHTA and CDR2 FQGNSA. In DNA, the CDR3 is TGTGCCAGCAGCTTAACTTACCCCTACGAGCAGTACTTC. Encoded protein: CASSLTYPYEQYF.

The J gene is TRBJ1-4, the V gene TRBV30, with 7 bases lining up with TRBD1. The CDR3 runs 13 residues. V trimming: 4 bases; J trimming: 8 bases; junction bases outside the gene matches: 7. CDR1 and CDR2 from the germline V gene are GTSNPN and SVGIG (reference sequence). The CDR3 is CAWMGQLGEKLFF. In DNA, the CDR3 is TGTGCCTGGATGGGACAGTTGGGGGAAAAACTGTTTTTT. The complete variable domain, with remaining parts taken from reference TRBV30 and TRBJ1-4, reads SQTIHQWPATLVQPVGSPLSLECTVEGTSNPNLYWYRQAAGRGLQLLFYSVGIGQISSEVPQNLSASRPQDRQFILSSKKLLLSDSGFYLCAWMGQLGEKLFFGSGTQLSVL.

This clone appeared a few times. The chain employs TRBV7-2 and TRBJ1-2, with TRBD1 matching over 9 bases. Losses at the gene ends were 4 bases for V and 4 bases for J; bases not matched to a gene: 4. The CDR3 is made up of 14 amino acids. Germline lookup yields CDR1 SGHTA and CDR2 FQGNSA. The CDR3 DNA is TGTGCCAGCAGCTCACAGGGGGCAAGCTATGGCTACACCTTC. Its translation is CASSSQGASYGYTF.

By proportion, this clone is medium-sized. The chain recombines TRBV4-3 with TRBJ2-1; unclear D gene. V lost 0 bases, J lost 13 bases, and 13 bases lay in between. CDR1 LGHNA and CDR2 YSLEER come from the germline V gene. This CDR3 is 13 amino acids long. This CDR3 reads CASSQEPPTLQFF. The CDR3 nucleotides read TGCGCCAGCAGCCAAGAACCCCCTACCTTACAGTTCTTC.